This T cell receptor (beta chain) was profiled in a study of blood T cell repertoires in COVID-19. Study at large: Donors in the United States, Italy and Spain gave samples during acute or convalescent COVID-19. T cells, B-cell-depleted T cells, or PBMCs supplied cDNA or gDNA.

Original analysis: Using reference gene primer amplification, nucleated cell counts were estimated. TCRdb's copy holds only in-frame clones and misses some; the assay was immunoSEQ multiplex PCR. V, J and clone size are taken as reported in that table, and D and trimming were inferred from the DNA itself. Of under 200,000 clones listed, roughly 82% were seen once; the top ten hold under 5.5%. Germline CDR1 is SGHVS and CDR2 is FQNEAQ. Trimming at V came to 1 base and at J to 4 bases, leaving 8 bases not matched to a gene. The CDR3 has 17 amino acids. This rearrangement joins TRBV7-8 to TRBJ1-5; 9 nucleotides align to TRBD1. This sequence originates from a woman under 40 with acute or convalescent COVID-19. Material for sequencing was peripheral blood. The CDR3 sequence is CASSLVGGQGLNQPQHF. For the CDR3, the DNA is TGTGCCAGCAGCTTAGTGGGGGGACAGGGCCTTAATCAGCCCCAGCATTTT.